This is a list of T cell receptor beta chains from one sample in a study of blood T cell repertoires in COVID-19. Assay used: immunoSEQ multiplex PCR; TCRdb lists only in-frame clones, some missing. The table records 270,000 or so clones, 80% to 85% of them present only once. Sequenced sample: peripheral blood. Receptors originate from a woman aged 60-75 years with active or convalescent COVID-19. CDR3s include the opening cysteine and the closing phenylalanine or tryptophan. Each record gives: clone size, CDR3 length, J gene, D gene, V gene, CDR3 protein, CDR3 DNA. D genes are given only for firm matches. Expanded clones are given a class, and other clones once, few, many or no size at all.

size: NA; length: 13; J: TRBJ1-1; D: TRBD1; V: TRBV19; CDR3: CASSRTGVTEAFF; DNA: TGTGCCAGTAGTAGGACAGGGGTGACTGAAGCTTTCTTT
size: NA; length: 17; J: TRBJ2-2; D: TRBD2; V: TRBV12-5; CDR3: CASGLVLAGTNTGELFF; DNA: TGTGCTAGTGGTTTGGTACTAGCGGGGACTAACACCGGGGAGCTGTTTTTT
size: NA; length: 16; J: TRBJ2-2; D: TRBD1; V: TRBV5-1; CDR3: CASSLLGTGGSGELFF; DNA: TGCGCCAGCAGTCTACTCGGGACAGGGGGCTCCGGGGAGCTGTTTTTT
size: NA; length: 15; J: TRBJ2-1; D: NA; V: TRBV25-1; CDR3: CASSDREFPYNEQFF; DNA: TGTGCCAGCAGTGATAGGGAGTTTCCCTACAATGAGCAGTTCTTC
size: once; length: 13; J: TRBJ2-7; D: NA; V: TRBV18; CDR3: CASSPLSGVEQYF; DNA: TGTGCCAGCTCACCACTATCAGGGGTCGAGCAGTACTTC
size: NA; length: 13; J: TRBJ2-5; D: TRBD1; V: TRBV7-7; CDR3: CASSQQGVETQYF; DNA: TGTGCTAGCAGTCAACAGGGGGTCGAGACCCAGTACTTC
size: once; length: 14; J: TRBJ2-7; D: TRBD1; V: TRBV27; CDR3: CASSLRQGAYEQYF; DNA: TGTGCCAGCAGTCTACGACAGGGGGCATACGAGCAGTACTTC
size: NA; length: 13; J: TRBJ1-1; D: NA; V: TRBV25-1; CDR3: CASRRGGGGEAFF; DNA: TGTGCCAGCAGGAGAGGGGGGGGAGGTGAAGCTTTCTTT
size: NA; length: 14; J: TRBJ2-7; D: TRBD1; V: TRBV3-1/TRBV3-2; CDR3: CASSQGGTGDEQYF; DNA: TGTGCCAGCAGCCAAGGTGGGACAGGGGACGAGCAGTACTTC
size: NA; length: 15; J: TRBJ1-5; D: NA; V: TRBV19; CDR3: CASSKPGRADSPQHF; DNA: TGTGCCAGTAGTAAACCGGGGAGGGCCGATTCGCCCCAGCATTTT
size: few; length: 16; J: TRBJ2-7; D: NA; V: TRBV18; CDR3: CASSPRGTSSSGKQYF; DNA: TGTGCCAGCTCACCACGCGGGACTTCCTCCTCTGGAAAGCAGTACTTC
size: many; length: 14; J: TRBJ1-1; D: NA; V: TRBV19; CDR3: CASSPVTGNTEAFF; DNA: TGTGCCAGTAGCCCTGTGACAGGGAACACTGAAGCTTTCTTT
size: NA; length: 15; J: TRBJ1-6; D: NA; V: TRBV19; CDR3: CASSIGEVDNSPLHF; DNA: TGTGCCAGTAGTATAGGGGAGGTGGATAATTCACCCCTCCACTTT
size: NA; length: 17; J: TRBJ1-1; D: NA; V: TRBV5-1; CDR3: CASSLALGASENTEAFF; DNA: TGCGCCAGCAGCTTGGCCTTGGGGGCCTCTGAGAACACTGAAGCTTTCTTT
size: NA; length: 21; J: TRBJ1-3; D: TRBD1; V: TRBV15; CDR3: CATSRGATGTGVFSSGNTIYF; DNA: TGTGCCACCAGCAGAGGGGCGACCGGGACAGGGGTATTTAGCTCTGGAAACACCATATATTTT
size: NA; length: 18; J: TRBJ2-3; D: TRBD2; V: TRBV2; CDR3: CASSVLAGGSFRTDTQYF; DNA: TGTGCCAGCAGCGTACTAGCGGGGGGTTCGTTTAGGACAGATACGCAGTATTTT
size: NA; length: 14; J: TRBJ1-1; D: NA; V: TRBV19; CDR3: CASAGGRADTEAFF; DNA: TGTGCCAGTGCTGGTGGCAGGGCGGACACTGAAGCTTTCTTT
size: NA; length: 13; J: TRBJ1-5; D: NA; V: TRBV19; CDR3: CASSIGGYQPQHF; DNA: TGTGCCAGTAGTATAGGGGGCTATCAGCCCCAGCATTTT
size: NA; length: 14; J: TRBJ1-1; D: TRBD1; V: TRBV7-9; CDR3: CASSKQGSFTEAFF; DNA: TGTGCCAGCAGTAAACAGGGGAGTTTCACTGAAGCTTTCTTT
size: NA; length: 12; J: TRBJ1-1; D: NA; V: TRBV4-1; CDR3: CASSKGRVEAFF; DNA: TGCGCCAGCAGCAAAGGGCGGGTTGAAGCTTTCTTT
size: NA; length: 15; J: TRBJ2-1; D: NA; V: TRBV5-6; CDR3: CASSLESGLGNEQFF; DNA: TGTGCCAGCAGCCTCGAATCGGGGTTGGGTAATGAGCAGTTCTTC
size: once; length: 15; J: TRBJ2-2; D: NA; V: TRBV6-1; CDR3: CASNPGGHVTGELFF; DNA: TGTGCCAGCAACCCCGGTGGACACGTAACCGGGGAGCTGTTTTTT
size: NA; length: 15; J: TRBJ2-5; D: TRBD1; V: TRBV5-1; CDR3: CASSFTRGQGETQYF; DNA: TGCGCCAGCAGCTTTACTAGGGGGCAAGGCGAGACCCAGTACTTC
size: NA; length: 15; J: TRBJ2-3; D: TRBD2; V: TRBV7-2; CDR3: CASSLDSGGPDTQYF; DNA: TGTGCCAGCAGCCTCGATAGCGGGGGCCCAGATACGCAGTATTTT
size: NA; length: 17; J: TRBJ2-1; D: TRBD2; V: TRBV9; CDR3: CASSPERGGDFYNEQFF; DNA: TGTGCCAGCAGCCCAGAGCGGGGGGGTGATTTTTACAATGAGCAGTTCTTC
size: many; length: 18; J: TRBJ2-7; D: NA; V: TRBV3-1/TRBV3-2; CDR3: CASSERNRSRVNVYEQYF; DNA: TGTGCCAGCAGCGAAAGGAACCGCAGCAGGGTGAATGTCTACGAGCAGTACTTC